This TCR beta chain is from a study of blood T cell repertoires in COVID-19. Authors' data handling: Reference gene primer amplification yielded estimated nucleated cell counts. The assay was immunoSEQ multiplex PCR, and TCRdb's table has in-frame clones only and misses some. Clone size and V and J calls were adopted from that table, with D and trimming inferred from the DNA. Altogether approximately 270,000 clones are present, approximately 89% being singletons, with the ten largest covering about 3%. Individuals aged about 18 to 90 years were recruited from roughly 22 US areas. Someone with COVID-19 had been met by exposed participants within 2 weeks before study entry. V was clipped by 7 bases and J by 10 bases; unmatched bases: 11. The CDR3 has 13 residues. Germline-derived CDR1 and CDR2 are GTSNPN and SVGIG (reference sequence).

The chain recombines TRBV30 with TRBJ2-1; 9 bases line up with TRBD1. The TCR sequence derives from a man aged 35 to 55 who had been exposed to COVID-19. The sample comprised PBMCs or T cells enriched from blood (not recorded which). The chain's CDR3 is CASPGQGPREQFF. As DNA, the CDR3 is TGTGCCTCCCCGGGACAGGGCCCTCGAGAGCAGTTCTTC.